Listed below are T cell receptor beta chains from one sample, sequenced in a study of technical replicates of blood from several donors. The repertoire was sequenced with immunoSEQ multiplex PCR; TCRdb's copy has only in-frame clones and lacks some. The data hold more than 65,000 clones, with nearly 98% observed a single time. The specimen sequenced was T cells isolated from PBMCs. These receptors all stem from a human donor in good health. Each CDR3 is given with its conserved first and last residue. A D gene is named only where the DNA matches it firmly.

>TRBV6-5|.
CASSYSPDPGETQYF
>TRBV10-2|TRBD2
CASSGLAGGVVTQYF
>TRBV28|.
CASSLHLLRSTYEQYF
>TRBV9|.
CASSLDPDHHSSYNEQFF
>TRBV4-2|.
CASSQGGLVPTYNEQFF
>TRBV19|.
CASSIEVAYEQYF
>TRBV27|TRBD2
CASSPRTSGGGRVEQFF
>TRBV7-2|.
CASSLGGRLEAFF
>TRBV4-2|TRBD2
CASSQEAGVIDTQYF
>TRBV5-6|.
CASSLPTNSYEQYF
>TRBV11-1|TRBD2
CASSLEAGGIYNEQFF
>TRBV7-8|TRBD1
CASSRGGGTGMNEQFF
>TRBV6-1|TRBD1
CASSAGTGVVEQYF
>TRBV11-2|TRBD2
CASSLRTGVAGGGYEQFF
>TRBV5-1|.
CASSSNNEQFF
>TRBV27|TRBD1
CASSLAIDREQYF
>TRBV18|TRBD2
CASSPPGTTSYEQYF
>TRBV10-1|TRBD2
CASSDMGTSGRWVNEQFF
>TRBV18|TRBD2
CASSQTSGNSHYSYEQYF
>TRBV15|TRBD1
CATSRAMTGANYGYTF
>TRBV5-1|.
CASSPGQNTGELFF
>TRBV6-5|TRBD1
CASSYPLHRGTEAFF
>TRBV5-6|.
CASSLAGSKFF
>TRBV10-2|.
CASSERYYPPNTEAFF
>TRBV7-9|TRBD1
CASSLSDRARTEAFF
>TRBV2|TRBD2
CASTRGTSGEQFF
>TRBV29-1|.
CSVLVQGVKDEQYF
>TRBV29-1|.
CSVEGRARRDEETQYF
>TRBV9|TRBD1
CASSVEGQGYEQYF
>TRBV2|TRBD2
CARHGGGTSGRSRSADTQYF
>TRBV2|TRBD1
CAAGQTPNLKTNEKLFF
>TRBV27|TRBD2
CASRGTSGSRETQYF
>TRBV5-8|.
CASSLWATEAFF
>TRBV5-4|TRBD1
CASSLVTGGHYNEQFF
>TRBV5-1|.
CASSLGPGIAKNIQYF
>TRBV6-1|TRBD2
CASSESTSGRGETQYF
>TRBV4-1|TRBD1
CASSQDGQGGTEAFF